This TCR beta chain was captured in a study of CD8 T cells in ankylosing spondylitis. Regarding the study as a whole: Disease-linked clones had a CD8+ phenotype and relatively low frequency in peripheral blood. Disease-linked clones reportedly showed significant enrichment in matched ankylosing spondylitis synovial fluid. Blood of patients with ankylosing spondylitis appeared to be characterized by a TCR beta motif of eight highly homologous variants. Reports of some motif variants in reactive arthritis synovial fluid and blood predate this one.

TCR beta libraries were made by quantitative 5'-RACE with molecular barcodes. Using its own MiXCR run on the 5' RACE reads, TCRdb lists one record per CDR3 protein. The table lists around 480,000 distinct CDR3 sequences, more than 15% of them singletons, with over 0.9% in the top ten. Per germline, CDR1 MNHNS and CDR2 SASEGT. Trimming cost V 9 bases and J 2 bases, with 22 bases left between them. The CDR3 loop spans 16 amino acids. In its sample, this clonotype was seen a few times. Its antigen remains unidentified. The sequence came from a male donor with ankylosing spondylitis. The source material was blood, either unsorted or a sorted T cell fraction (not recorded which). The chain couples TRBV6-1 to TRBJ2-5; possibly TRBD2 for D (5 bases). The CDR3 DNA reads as TGTGCCAGTAGGACCTCGGAGACGTCGGGGCAAGAGACCCAGTACTTC. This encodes CASRTSETSGQETQYF.